The sequence of this TCR beta chain was determined in a study of OX40 agonist ivuxolimab in advanced cancers. Whole-study findings and limits: There were, on average, more expanded clones in CD8+ T cells than in CD4+.

In regard to this clone: The antigen remains undetermined.

The CDR3 extends over 14 amino acids. Per the germline V gene, CDR1 is SGHRS and CDR2 is YFSETQ. V was clipped by 1 base and J by 6 bases; unmatched bases: 4. Repertoires were generated with immunoSEQ multiplex PCR, while TCRdb's copy carries only in-frame clones and drops some. This repertoire shows about 99,000 clones, 91% found once; its top ten account for around 0.31%. This clonotype was sampled from an adult with an advanced solid tumor such as melanoma, head and neck, liver or kidney cancer. V usage is TRBV5-1 and J usage is TRBJ2-7; TRBD2 agrees at 10 bases. Material: CD4+ or CD8+ T cells sorted from blood, obtained in a trial of the OX40 agonist ivuxolimab. CDR3 region: CASSLRASGSEQYF. Here the CDR3 DNA reads TGCGCCAGCAGCTTGCGGGCTAGCGGGAGCGAGCAGTACTTC.